Listed here are 15 T cell receptor beta chains from one sample, sequenced in a study of T cell repertoires in cytomegalovirus infection. One entry per CDR3 protein, called by TCRdb with MiXCR from the reads. Of around 430,000 distinct CDR3 sequences listed, about 42% are singletons. Their antigens are not known. The sequences come from cultured PBMCs, collected from culture after CMV antigen stimulation. The receptors come from a human donor in good health (CMV status not recorded). Some clones in this sample may be carry-over from other donors' samples.

The rearrangement uses TRBV28 and TRBJ1-5; D not certain. CDR1 is MDHEN, CDR2 SYDVKM, per germline. Trimming pared 5 bases from V and 4 bases from J, leaving 15 bases between. CDR3 length: 15 amino acids. For the CDR3, the DNA is TGTGCCAGCAGTCCCGGTACAGAAAATAATCAGCCCCAGCATTTT. Amino acid sequence: CASSPGTENNQPQHF.

This clonotype was observed a single time. The chain joins TRBV20-1 to TRBJ1-5; 10 bases line up with TRBD1. V shed 3 bases, J shed 4 bases, and the junction held 12 bases outside the gene matches. The CDR3 spans 17 residues. From germline, CDR1 is DFQATT and CDR2 SNEGSKA (reference sequence). The CDR3 is CSASPSRDRGINQPQHF. CDR3 DNA sequence: TGCAGTGCTAGCCCCTCGCGGGACAGGGGAATTAATCAGCCCCAGCATTTT.

The chain recombines TRBV20-1 with TRBJ2-7; 7 bases agree with TRBD2. V was pared by 1 base and J by 5 bases, with 8 bases of the junction left unmatched. Per the germline V gene, CDR1 is DFQATT and CDR2 is SNEGSKA (reference sequence). The CDR3 extends over 14 amino acids. CDR3 DNA sequence: TGCAGTGCTAGAGCTGGACACCGGGGGGACGAGCAGTACTTC. Protein product: CSARAGHRGDEQYF.

The chain links TRBV15 to TRBJ2-2; TRBD1 might be the D (8 bases). Germline V CDR1 and CDR2: LNHNV, YYDKDF (reference sequence). V lost 6 bases and J lost 4, with 15 bases in between. The CDR3 runs 15 residues. The CDR3 DNA reads TGTGCCACCAGGCAGGGGGCGGGGGCCACCGGGGAGCTGTTTTTT. Translating it yields CATRQGAGATGELFF.

The chain has TRBV20-1 and TRBJ2-5, with D perhaps matching TRBD1 (5 bases). CDR3 size: 15 residues. The V gene lost 1 base and the J gene lost 4 bases, with 16 bases spanning the gap. The germline gives CDR1 DFQATT, CDR2 SNEGSKA (reference sequence). The CDR3 protein is CSARAGGAAGETQYF. The CDR3 nucleotides read TGCAGTGCTAGAGCTGGTGGGGCCGCCGGAGAGACCCAGTACTTC.

The chain links TRBV7-2 to TRBJ2-7; 10 bases align to TRBD1. V gave up 5 bases and J gave up 5 bases; unmatched junction bases: 6. CDR1 is SGHTA and CDR2 is FQGNSA in the germline V gene. This CDR3 spans 14 amino acids. This chain's CDR3 is CASSPDRGTDEQYF. In DNA, the CDR3 is TGTGCCAGCAGCCCGGACAGGGGGACCGACGAGCAGTACTTC.

The chain has TRBV7-9 and TRBJ1-2, with D uncertain. Trimming stripped 3 bases from V and 0 bases from J, with 5 bases between. Germline CDR1 and CDR2: SEHNR and FQNEAQ (reference sequence). CDR3 length: 13 amino acids. The CDR3 nucleotides are TGTGCCAGCAGCTTGAGTACTAACTATGGCTACACCTTC. Residues: CASSLSTNYGYTF. The complete variable domain, with remaining parts taken from reference TRBV7-9 and TRBJ1-2, reads DTGVSQNPRHKITKRGQNVTFRCDPISEHNRLYWYRQTLGQGPEFLTYFQNEAQLEKSRLLSDRFSAERPKGSFSTLEIQRTEQGDSAMYLCASSLSTNYGYTFGSGTRLTVV.

This clonotype occurred many times. The gene calls are TRBV7-2 and TRBJ2-1; 8 bases line up with TRBD1. V shed 5 bases, J shed 2 bases, and the junction held 5 bases outside the gene matches. The CDR3 contains 15 residues. Looked up from germline, CDR1 is SGHTA and CDR2 is FQGNSA. CDR3 DNA sequence: TGTGCCAGCAGCACGCGACAGGGGCCCTACAATGAGCAGTTCTTC. This encodes CASSTRQGPYNEQFF.

The rearrangement uses TRBV6-2 or TRBV6-3 and TRBJ2-1; 10 positions match TRBD1. The CDR3 has 15 residues. Trimming removed 8 bases from V and 4 bases from J; junction bases left unmatched: 8. The V gene's germline CDR1 is MNHEY and CDR2 SVGEGT. The CDR3 region is CASDRQGAQYNEQFF. DNA of the CDR3: TGTGCCAGCGATCGACAGGGGGCGCAATACAATGAGCAGTTCTTC.

In its sample, this clonotype was seen a few times. V gene TRBV10-3 combines with J gene TRBJ1-3; D is possibly TRBD1 (6 bases). V was shortened by 6 bases and J by 3 bases, with 12 bases between the two germline ends. This CDR3 region has 14 residues. The V gene's germline CDR1 is ENHRY and CDR2 SYGVKD. The DNA for the CDR3 is TGTGCCATCAGCCTCCCAGGGGATGGAAACACCATATATTTT. Translation gives CAISLPGDGNTIYF.

This clonotype was picked up one time. V and J are TRBV5-1 and TRBJ1-1, with D maybe TRBD1 (5 bases). This CDR3 comprises 14 residues. The germline V gene encodes CDR1 SGHRS and CDR2 YFSETQ. V dropped 5 bases and J dropped 2 bases, with 13 bases sitting between them. The CDR3 protein is CASSGGPENTEAFF. DNA for the CDR3: TGCGCCAGCAGTGGGGGACCTGAAAACACTGAAGCTTTCTTT.

This clonotype has more than one count but fewer than ten. CDR3 residues: CASSLSPRDTQYF. CDR3 nucleotides: TGTGCCAGCAGTTTATCCCCAAGGGACACGCAGTATTTT. The V gene is TRBV28, the J gene TRBJ2-3; D is tentatively TRBD1 or TRBD2 (5 bases each). The V end lost 1 base, the J end lost 9 bases, and 11 bases lay between the germline ends. The CDR3 covers 13 residues. In germline, CDR1 is MDHEN, CDR2 SYDVKM. Full variable domain (rest looked up from reference TRBV28 and TRBJ2-3): DVKVTQSSRYLVKRTGEKVFLECVQDMDHENMFWYRQDPGLGLRLIYFSYDVKMKEKGDIPEGYSVSREKKERFSLILESASTNQTSMYLCASSLSPRDTQYFGPGTRLTVL.

This clonotype was observed a handful of times. The chain joins TRBV7-2 to TRBJ1-6; D remains ambiguous. Germline V gene data show CDR1 as SGHTA and CDR2 as FQGNSA. Trimming left V 0 bases short and J 4 bases short, with 7 bases between. The CDR3 spans 15 residues. The CDR3 sequence is CASSLASDYNSPLHF. As DNA, the CDR3 is TGTGCCAGCAGCTTAGCGTCCGATTATAATTCACCCCTCCACTTT.

The chain links TRBV5-4 to TRBJ2-7, with D unresolved. V lost 4 bases to trimming and J lost 4 bases, with 6 bases between them. The length of the CDR3 is 11 residues. The germline V gene encodes CDR1 SGHNT and CDR2 YYREEE (reference sequence). CDR3 nucleotides: TGTGCCAGCAGCCGTTGGTACGAGCAGTACTTC. Translation gives CASSRWYEQYF.

The V call is TRBV12-5, the J call TRBJ2-7; TRBD2 matches at 10 bases. CDR1 is LGHNT, CDR2 FRNRAP, per germline. With 5 bases clipped from V and 6 bases from J, the junction kept 7 bases outside the gene matches. The CDR3 sequence is 14 residues long. Here the CDR3 DNA reads TGTGCTAGTGGTGTAGGCCTAGCGGGGGCCGAGCAGTACTTC. This sequence encodes CASGVGLAGAEQYF.